This is a list of T cell receptor beta chains from one sample in a study of graft-versus-host responses after intestinal transplantation. These receptors' antigens are unknown. Method: immunoSEQ multiplex PCR; TCRdb's copy keeps in-frame clones and lacks some. The profile shows 35,000 to 45,000 clones, over 90% of them singletons. The sample was unstimulated CD8+ T cells sorted from spleen or lymph node cells, taken before transplant. These receptors all stem from a human donor who was the organ donor for an intestinal transplant. CDR3s include the opening cysteine and the closing phenylalanine or tryptophan. Each record gives: V gene, J gene, D gene, clone size, CDR3 protein, CDR3 DNA. D genes are given only for firm matches. The size of a clone is reported for some rows only, either as once, few or many, or as a class for expanded clones.

V: TRBV4-1; J: TRBJ1-5; D: NA; size: NA; CDR3: CASSHEVVGNQPQHF; DNA: TGCGCCAGCAGCCACGAGGTGGTGGGCAATCAGCCCCAGCATTTT
V: TRBV11-2; J: TRBJ2-7; D: NA; size: NA; CDR3: CASSVHRALSYEQYF; DNA: TGTGCCAGCAGCGTTCACCGGGCCCTCTCCTACGAGCAGTACTTC
V: TRBV30; J: TRBJ1-4; D: NA; size: NA; CDR3: CAWLGEKLFF; DNA: TGTGCCTGGCTGGGGGAAAAACTGTTTTTT
V: TRBV6-6; J: TRBJ1-2; D: NA; size: once; CDR3: CASSYLDPPEGGYTF; DNA: TGTGCCAGCAGTTACTTGGACCCCCCCGAGGGAGGCTACACCTTC
V: TRBV7-8; J: TRBJ1-2; D: NA; size: NA; CDR3: CASSLAGSEVRRVEDGYTF; DNA: TGTGCCAGCAGCTTAGCGGGGTCGGAAGTTCGGAGGGTAGAGGATGGCTACACCTTC
V: TRBV4-1; J: TRBJ2-7; D: NA; size: NA; CDR3: CASSENLGKPYEQYF; DNA: TGCGCCAGCAGCGAGAATCTGGGTAAACCCTACGAGCAGTACTTC
V: TRBV6-5; J: TRBJ2-2; D: NA; size: NA; CDR3: CASSSQITGELFF; DNA: TGTGCCAGCAGTTCCCAAATAACCGGGGAGCTGTTTTTT
V: TRBV4-1; J: TRBJ1-2; D: NA; size: NA; CDR3: CASSQDNSQNYGYTF; DNA: TGCGCCAGCAGCCAAGATAATTCACAGAACTATGGCTACACCTTC
V: TRBV28; J: TRBJ1-1; D: TRBD1; size: NA; CDR3: CASSWDRGTEAFF; DNA: TGTGCCAGCAGTTGGGACAGGGGGACTGAAGCTTTCTTT
V: TRBV2; J: TRBJ2-3; D: TRBD2; size: NA; CDR3: CASSEGGSGTSTDTQYF; DNA: TGTGCCAGCAGTGAAGGCGGTAGCGGGACTAGCACAGATACGCAGTATTTT
V: TRBV6-5; J: TRBJ1-1; D: NA; size: NA; CDR3: CASSYPTGFEAFF; DNA: TGTGCCAGCAGTTACCCTACCGGGTTCGAAGCTTTCTTT
V: TRBV30; J: TRBJ1-1; D: NA; size: NA; CDR3: CACLSLTSGNTEAFF; DNA: TGTGCCTGTCTTTCTTTAACTTCGGGGAACACTGAAGCTTTCTTT
V: TRBV4-3; J: TRBJ2-1; D: NA; size: once; CDR3: CASSQEPALSSYNEQFF; DNA: TGCGCCAGCAGCCAAGAACCTGCCCTGAGCTCCTACAATGAGCAGTTCTTC
V: TRBV9; J: TRBJ2-5; D: TRBD1; size: NA; CDR3: CASSYTVGTGLQETQYF; DNA: TGTGCCAGCAGCTATACTGTCGGGACAGGGTTACAAGAGACCCAGTACTTC
V: TRBV7-7; J: TRBJ2-5; D: TRBD1; size: NA; CDR3: CASSRDRAQETQYF; DNA: TGTGCTAGCAGCCGGGACAGGGCCCAAGAGACCCAGTACTTC
V: TRBV28; J: TRBJ2-7; D: TRBD1; size: NA; CDR3: CASSLWDRNYEQYF; DNA: TGTGCCAGCAGTTTATGGGACAGGAACTACGAGCAGTACTTC
V: TRBV7-9; J: TRBJ1-1; D: NA; size: NA; CDR3: CASSGQGMNTEAFF; DNA: TGTGCCAGCAGCGGGCAGGGCATGAACACTGAAGCTTTCTTT
V: TRBV2; J: TRBJ2-1; D: TRBD1; size: NA; CDR3: CASHEGQGVFNEQFF; DNA: TGTGCCAGCCACGAGGGGCAGGGGGTGTTCAATGAGCAGTTCTTC
V: TRBV29-1; J: TRBJ2-1; D: TRBD2; size: NA; CDR3: CSVGLAVNNEQFF; DNA: TGCAGCGTGGGACTAGCGGTAAACAATGAGCAGTTCTTC
V: TRBV7-9; J: TRBJ1-1; D: NA; size: NA; CDR3: CASSSPWGVDEAFF; DNA: TGTGCCAGCAGCTCCCCATGGGGTGTGGATGAAGCTTTCTTT
V: TRBV19; J: TRBJ2-7; D: TRBD1; size: NA; CDR3: CASSPGQGGEQYF; DNA: TGTGCCAGTAGCCCCGGACAGGGGGGCGAGCAGTACTTC
V: TRBV4-1; J: TRBJ2-1; D: NA; size: NA; CDR3: CASSQESRSDIEQFF; DNA: TGCGCCAGCAGCCAAGAATCGCGCTCGGACATTGAGCAGTTCTTC
V: TRBV4-1; J: TRBJ1-4; D: NA; size: NA; CDR3: CASSQELGEKLFF; DNA: TGCGCCAGCAGCCAAGAGTTGGGTGAAAAACTGTTTTTT
V: TRBV5-4; J: TRBJ1-2; D: TRBD1; size: NA; CDR3: CASRGTGNYGYTF; DNA: TGTGCCAGCCGTGGGACAGGGAACTATGGCTACACCTTC
V: TRBV6-6; J: TRBJ1-1; D: NA; size: once; CDR3: CASTVGGWTEAFF; DNA: TGTGCCAGCACAGTCGGGGGGTGGACTGAAGCTTTCTTT
V: TRBV11-2; J: TRBJ1-2; D: NA; size: NA; CDR3: CASSSHVGANYGYTF; DNA: TGTGCCAGCAGCTCCCACGTGGGGGCTAACTATGGCTACACCTTC
V: TRBV4-3; J: TRBJ2-3; D: NA; size: NA; CDR3: CASSQGTTPRAQYF; DNA: TGCGCCAGCAGCCAAGGGACCACCCCGCGGGCGCAGTATTTT
V: TRBV6-1; J: TRBJ1-6; D: TRBD1; size: NA; CDR3: CASRINRGLDSPLHF; DNA: TGTGCCAGCAGGATTAACAGGGGGCTAGATTCACCCCTCCACTTT
V: TRBV6-5; J: TRBJ2-5; D: NA; size: NA; CDR3: CASSYSRGGQETQYF; DNA: TGTGCCAGCAGTTACTCTCGGGGCGGTCAAGAGACCCAGTACTTC
V: TRBV14; J: TRBJ1-1; D: NA; size: once; CDR3: CASSPSGHPEAFF; DNA: TGTGCCAGCAGCCCTTCAGGGCATCCTGAAGCTTTCTTT
V: TRBV6-5; J: TRBJ2-7; D: NA; size: NA; CDR3: CASSSDNSYEQYF; DNA: TGTGCCAGCAGCTCGGACAACTCCTACGAGCAGTACTTC
V: TRBV7-9; J: TRBJ1-1; D: NA; size: NA; CDR3: CASSLSIQNTEAFF; DNA: TGTGCCAGCAGCTTAAGTATACAGAACACTGAAGCTTTCTTT
V: TRBV5-1; J: TRBJ1-1; D: NA; size: NA; CDR3: CASSLGGKVNTEAFF; DNA: TGCGCCAGCAGCTTGGGTGGTAAGGTGAACACTGAAGCTTTCTTT
V: TRBV6-5; J: TRBJ2-2; D: NA; size: NA; CDR3: CASSYGLGTGELFF; DNA: TGTGCCAGCAGTTACGGGCTCGGGACCGGGGAGCTGTTTTTT
V: TRBV27; J: TRBJ1-1; D: NA; size: NA; CDR3: CASSLSVGLPDTEAFF; DNA: TGTGCCAGCAGTTTATCCGTTGGTCTTCCGGACACTGAAGCTTTCTTT
V: TRBV4-1; J: TRBJ2-1; D: TRBD2; size: NA; CDR3: CASSLGLARESNEQFF; DNA: TGCGCCAGCAGCCTCGGACTAGCAAGGGAATCGAATGAGCAGTTCTTC
V: TRBV5-5; J: TRBJ2-2; D: NA; size: NA; CDR3: CASSFIEGIPGELFF; DNA: TGTGCCAGCAGCTTTATAGAGGGAATCCCCGGGGAGCTGTTTTTT
V: TRBV7-6; J: TRBJ1-1; D: NA; size: NA; CDR3: CASSFGAGYNTEAFF; DNA: TGTGCCAGCAGCTTTGGGGCAGGGTATAACACTGAAGCTTTCTTT
V: TRBV6-5; J: TRBJ1-1; D: NA; size: NA; CDR3: CASSYSGGSNTEAFF; DNA: TGTGCCAGCAGTTACTCGGGAGGGTCGAACACTGAAGCTTTCTTT
V: TRBV27; J: TRBJ2-2; D: NA; size: NA; CDR3: CASSEKAGIGGGELFF; DNA: TGTGCCAGCAGTGAGAAAGCAGGGATAGGCGGCGGGGAGCTGTTTTTT
V: TRBV9; J: TRBJ2-7; D: TRBD2; size: NA; CDR3: CASSVGDSGTDEQYF; DNA: TGTGCCAGCAGCGTAGGGGATAGCGGGACGGACGAGCAGTACTTC